This record looks at one TCR beta chain sequence and its context. Its cognate antigen is unknown. This sample was included in a study of CD8+ T cells in alopecia areata. General study results and limits: Among the top 100, expanded CD8+ clones, as well as scalp clonality, were significantly decreased by tofacitinib.

Extracted from the samples, RNA was reverse transcribed into cDNA to serve as the sequencing template. Produced via immunoSEQ multiplex PCR; TCRdb's table is partial and in-frame only. The profile shows 4,000 to 5,000 clones, around 90% of them singletons. Treatment in this sample: oral pan-JAK inhibitor, 5-10 mg twice daily. From alopecia areata patients, lesional scalp punch biopsies and peripheral blood were collected. The source of this sequence is a human donor with alopecia areata. The input for sequencing was skin, taken at week 4, from a patient treated with tofacitinib.

The CDR3 sequence: CASSVPRDATSSYNEQFF. In DNA, the CDR3 is TGTGCCAGCAGCGTACCCCGGGACGCTACAAGCTCCTACAATGAGCAGTTCTTC. V usage is TRBV2 and J usage is TRBJ2-1, with D perhaps matching TRBD1 or TRBD2 (5 bases each). The CDR3 is made up of 18 amino acids. Trimming shortened V by 6 bases and J by 0 bases, and 21 bases separated the two germline ends. Germline V gives CDR1 SNHLY, CDR2 FYNNEI.